This is a list of T cell receptor beta chains from one sample in a study of cytomegalovirus exposure and HLA in healthy donors. TCRdb's copy holds only in-frame clones and misses some; the assay was immunoSEQ multiplex PCR. The data show under 200,000 clones, with roughly an eighth seen just once and approximately 8.4% held by the top ten. What was sequenced was PBMCs. These receptor sequences come from a man aged 45-65 years in good health and CMV-seropositive. Each CDR3 is given without its conserved first and last residue. Rows may omit the clone size; those that give it use once, few, many or a size class.

size: -; V: TRBV5-1; J: TRBJ1-2; CDR3: ASSFGTGVDGYT
size: few; V: TRBV9; J: TRBJ1-1; CDR3: ASSVAPISREKEAF
size: -; V: TRBV4-3; J: TRBJ1-2; CDR3: ASSQDGTGQIYGYT
size: -; V: TRBV4-2; J: TRBJ1-6; CDR3: ASSQDGHLYNSPLH
size: -; V: TRBV19; J: TRBJ1-5; CDR3: ASSIRQGDQPQH
size: -; V: TRBV7-9; J: TRBJ2-1; CDR3: ASSLSHGVNEQF
size: -; V: TRBV6-5; J: TRBJ1-3; CDR3: ASSYLTGGPGNTIY
size: -; V: TRBV5-4; J: TRBJ2-5; CDR3: ASSFRGGRETQY
size: -; V: TRBV29-1; J: TRBJ2-5; CDR3: SVTTQGAGETQY
size: -; V: TRBV6-5; J: TRBJ2-2; CDR3: ASRSKANTGELF
size: -; V: TRBV5-4; J: TRBJ2-5; CDR3: ASSLKGGGETQY
size: -; V: TRBV30; J: TRBJ1-6; CDR3: AWSLGTGANSPLH
size: few; V: TRBV15; J: TRBJ2-2; CDR3: ATSRDRNTGELF
size: few; V: TRBV7-9; J: TRBJ2-3; CDR3: ASSTGQGASDTQY
size: few; V: TRBV10-3; J: TRBJ1-6; CDR3: AISESGTGISPLH
size: -; V: TRBV7-8; J: TRBJ1-4; CDR3: ASSFGGGAEKLF
size: -; V: TRBV7-3; J: TRBJ1-5; CDR3: ASSPDRAQPQH
size: few; V: TRBV5-1; J: TRBJ1-1; CDR3: ASSLERQLNTEAF
size: -; V: TRBV18; J: TRBJ1-1; CDR3: ASSRDRGDTEAF
size: few; V: TRBV2; J: TRBJ1-1; CDR3: ASSSDGGSTEAF
size: -; V: TRBV9; J: TRBJ2-1; CDR3: ASSIRLAGDEQF
size: -; V: TRBV27; J: TRBJ2-3; CDR3: ASSLFQGPDTQY
size: -; V: TRBV5-6; J: TRBJ1-1; CDR3: ASSLDRGKTEAF
size: -; V: TRBV5-6; J: TRBJ1-1; CDR3: ASRAIGQGGATEAF
size: few; V: TRBV27; J: TRBJ1-1; CDR3: ASSPTRGGTEAF
size: few; V: TRBV5-6; J: TRBJ1-2; CDR3: ASSPFQTPYGYT
size: few; V: TRBV30; J: TRBJ1-6; CDR3: AWDNRAGSPLH
size: -; V: TRBV28; J: TRBJ2-3; CDR3: ASSVTGESTDTQY
size: -; V: TRBV7-2; J: TRBJ1-3; CDR3: ASSLQGITGNTIY
size: few; V: TRBV9; J: TRBJ1-4; CDR3: ASSVGLGQNEKLF
size: few; V: TRBV5-1; J: TRBJ1-3; CDR3: ASSLDQKTGTGPNTIY
size: -; V: TRBV12-5; J: TRBJ2-3; CDR3: ASGDGGGPTDTQY
size: few; V: TRBV12-5; J: TRBJ1-1; CDR3: ASAIRVNTEAF
size: -; V: TRBV4-3; J: TRBJ1-6; CDR3: ASSQETGWNNSPLH
size: few; V: TRBV11-3; J: TRBJ1-6; CDR3: ASSIDRADNSPLH
size: -; V: TRBV28; J: TRBJ1-6; CDR3: ASRVHITPPLH
size: -; V: TRBV2; J: TRBJ1-1; CDR3: ASSLGVYTEAF
size: once; V: TRBV15; J: TRBJ1-2; CDR3: ATSRGQGILGGYT
size: -; V: TRBV10-3; J: TRBJ1-1; CDR3: AISDIGGLNTEAF
size: few; V: TRBV7-9; J: TRBJ2-1; CDR3: ASSSSGGANEQF
size: -; V: TRBV5-4; J: TRBJ2-2; CDR3: ASSSTVTGELF
size: -; V: TRBV5-8; J: TRBJ1-5; CDR3: ASSWLNQPQH
size: -; V: TRBV7-2; J: TRBJ2-7; CDR3: ASSYRQGGSYEQY
size: -; V: TRBV13; J: TRBJ2-3; CDR3: ASSTGGVGQY
size: -; V: TRBV30; J: TRBJ1-5; CDR3: AWSVGQGGHQPQH
size: -; V: TRBV9; J: TRBJ2-5; CDR3: ASSGSSGGETQY
size: -; V: TRBV7-8; J: TRBJ2-2; CDR3: ASSFGGSGELF
size: few; V: TRBV4-3; J: TRBJ2-5; CDR3: ASSHGTVQETQY
size: -; V: TRBV5-1; J: TRBJ1-1; CDR3: ASSYPGRDTEAF
size: -; V: TRBV2; J: TRBJ2-3; CDR3: ASREVARSTDTQY
size: few; V: TRBV6-5; J: TRBJ2-1; CDR3: ASRTGGTEQF
size: few; V: TRBV4-3; J: TRBJ1-2; CDR3: ASSQDITGKVGYGYT
size: -; V: TRBV6-5; J: TRBJ2-2; CDR3: ASSSRQTTGELF
size: -; V: TRBV10-3; J: TRBJ1-2; CDR3: AISEVRGSEGYT
size: -; V: TRBV6-4; J: TRBJ2-3; CDR3: ASSETSGGAPDTQY